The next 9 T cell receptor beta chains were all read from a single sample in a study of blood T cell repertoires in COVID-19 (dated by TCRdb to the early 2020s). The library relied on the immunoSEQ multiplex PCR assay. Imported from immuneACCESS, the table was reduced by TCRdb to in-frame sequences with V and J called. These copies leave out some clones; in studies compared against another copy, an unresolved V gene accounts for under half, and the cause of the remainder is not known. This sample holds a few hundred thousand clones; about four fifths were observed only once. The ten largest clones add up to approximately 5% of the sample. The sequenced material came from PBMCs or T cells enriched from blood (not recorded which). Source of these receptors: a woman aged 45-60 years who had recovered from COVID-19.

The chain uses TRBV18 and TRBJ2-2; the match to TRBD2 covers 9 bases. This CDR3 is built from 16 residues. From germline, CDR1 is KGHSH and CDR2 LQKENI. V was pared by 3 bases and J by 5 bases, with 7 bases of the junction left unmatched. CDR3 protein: CASSPNSGRGTGELFF. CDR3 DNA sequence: TGTGCCAGCTCACCTAATAGCGGGAGAGGGACCGGGGAGCTGTTTTTT.

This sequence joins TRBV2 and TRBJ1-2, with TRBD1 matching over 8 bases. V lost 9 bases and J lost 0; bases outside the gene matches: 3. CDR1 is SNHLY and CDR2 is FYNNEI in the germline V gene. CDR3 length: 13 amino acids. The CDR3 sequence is CARGGQANYGYTF. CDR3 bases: TGTGCCAGAGGGGGACAGGCTAACTATGGCTACACCTTC.

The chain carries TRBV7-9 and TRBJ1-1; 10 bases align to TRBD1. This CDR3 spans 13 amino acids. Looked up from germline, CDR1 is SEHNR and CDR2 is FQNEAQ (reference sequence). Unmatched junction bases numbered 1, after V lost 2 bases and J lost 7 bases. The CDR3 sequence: CASSLWDRGEAFF. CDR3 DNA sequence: TGTGCCAGCAGCTTATGGGACAGGGGTGAAGCTTTCTTT. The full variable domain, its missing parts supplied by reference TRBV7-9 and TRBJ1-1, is DTGVSQNPRHKITKRGQNVTFRCDPISEHNRLYWYRQTLGQGPEFLTYFQNEAQLEKSRLLSDRFSAERPKGSFSTLEIQRTEQGDSAMYLCASSLWDRGEAFFGQGTRLTVV.

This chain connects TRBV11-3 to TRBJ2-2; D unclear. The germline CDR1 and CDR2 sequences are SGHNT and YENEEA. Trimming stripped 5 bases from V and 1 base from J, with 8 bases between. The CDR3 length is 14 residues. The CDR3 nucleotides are TGTGCCAGCAGCGCCCGACAGAACACCGGGGAGCTGTTTTTT. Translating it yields CASSARQNTGELFF.

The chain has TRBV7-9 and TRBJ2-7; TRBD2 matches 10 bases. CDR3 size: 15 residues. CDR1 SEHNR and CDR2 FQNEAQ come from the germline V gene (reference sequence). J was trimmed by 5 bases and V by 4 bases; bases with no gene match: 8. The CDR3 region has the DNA TGTGCCAGCAGCTGGGGGACTAGCGTGTCAGACGAGCAGTACTTC. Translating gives CASSWGTSVSDEQYF.

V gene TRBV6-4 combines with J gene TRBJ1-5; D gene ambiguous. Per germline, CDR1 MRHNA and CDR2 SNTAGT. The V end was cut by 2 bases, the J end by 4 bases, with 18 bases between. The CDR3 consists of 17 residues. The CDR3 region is CASSDGRPTKINQPQHF. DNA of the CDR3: TGTGCCAGCAGTGACGGAAGACCGACTAAAATAAATCAGCCCCAGCATTTT.

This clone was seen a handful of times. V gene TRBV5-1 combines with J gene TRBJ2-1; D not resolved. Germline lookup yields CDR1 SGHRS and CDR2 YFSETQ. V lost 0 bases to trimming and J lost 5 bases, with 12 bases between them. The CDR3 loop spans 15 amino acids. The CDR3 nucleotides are TGCGCCAGCAGCTTGGAACTACCAACCGACAATGAGCAGTTCTTC. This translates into CASSLELPTDNEQFF.

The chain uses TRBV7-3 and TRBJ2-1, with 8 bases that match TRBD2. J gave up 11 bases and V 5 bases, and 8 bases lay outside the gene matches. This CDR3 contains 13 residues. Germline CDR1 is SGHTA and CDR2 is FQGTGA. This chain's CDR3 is CASSQTSAGQQFF. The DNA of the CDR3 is TGTGCCAGCAGCCAGACTAGCGCGGGACAGCAGTTCTTC. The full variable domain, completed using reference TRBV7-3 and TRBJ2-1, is GAGVSQTPSNKVTEKGKYVELRCDPISGHTALYWYRQSLGQGPEFLIYFQGTGAADDSGLPNDRFFAVRPEGSVSTLKIQRTERGDSAVYLCASSQTSAGQQFFGPGTRLTVL.

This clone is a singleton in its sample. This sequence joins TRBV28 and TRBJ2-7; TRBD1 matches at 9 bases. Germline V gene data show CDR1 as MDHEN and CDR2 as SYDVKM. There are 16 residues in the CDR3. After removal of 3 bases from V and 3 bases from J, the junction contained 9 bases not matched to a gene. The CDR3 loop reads CASSFNLRDRVYEQYF. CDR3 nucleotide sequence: TGTGCCAGCAGTTTCAACCTCCGGGACAGGGTCTACGAGCAGTACTTC.